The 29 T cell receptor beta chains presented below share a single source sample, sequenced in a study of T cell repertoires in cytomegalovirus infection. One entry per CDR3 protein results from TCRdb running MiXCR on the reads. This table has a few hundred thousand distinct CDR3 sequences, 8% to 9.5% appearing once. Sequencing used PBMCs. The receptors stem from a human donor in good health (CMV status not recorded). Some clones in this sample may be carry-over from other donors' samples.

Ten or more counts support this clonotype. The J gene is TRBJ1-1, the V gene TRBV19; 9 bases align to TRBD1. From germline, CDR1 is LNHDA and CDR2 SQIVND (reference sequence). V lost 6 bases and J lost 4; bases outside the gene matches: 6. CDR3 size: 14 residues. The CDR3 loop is CASRGQGGGTEAFF. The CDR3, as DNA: TGTGCCAGTAGGGGACAGGGAGGAGGCACTGAAGCTTTCTTT.

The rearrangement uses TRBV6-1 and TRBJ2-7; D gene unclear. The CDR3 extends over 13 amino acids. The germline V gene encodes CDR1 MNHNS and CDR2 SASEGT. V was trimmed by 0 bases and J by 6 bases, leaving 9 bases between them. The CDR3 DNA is TGTGCCAGCAGTGAAGCACGTAGGGTCGAGCAGTACTTC. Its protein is CASSEARRVEQYF.

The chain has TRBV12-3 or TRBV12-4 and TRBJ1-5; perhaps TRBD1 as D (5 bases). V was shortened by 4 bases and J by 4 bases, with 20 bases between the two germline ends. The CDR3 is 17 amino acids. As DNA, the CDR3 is TGTGCCAGCAGTTCGCAATTGGGGGGGATACTGAATCAGCCCCAGCATTTT. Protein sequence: CASSSQLGGILNQPQHF.

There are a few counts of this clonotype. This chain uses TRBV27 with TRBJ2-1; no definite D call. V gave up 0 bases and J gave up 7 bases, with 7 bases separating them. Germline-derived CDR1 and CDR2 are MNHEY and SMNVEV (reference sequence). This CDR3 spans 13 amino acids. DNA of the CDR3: TGTGCCAGCAGTTTATCGCGCAGGAATGAGCAGTTCTTC. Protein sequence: CASSLSRRNEQFF.

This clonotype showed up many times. The CDR3 here is CASSWGQGGSYEQYF. CDR3 coding DNA: TGTGCCAGCAGCTGGGGACAGGGCGGCTCCTACGAGCAGTACTTC. J is TRBJ2-7 and V is TRBV7-2, with TRBD1 matching over 9 bases. The germline V gene encodes CDR1 SGHTA and CDR2 FQGNSA. V lost 4 bases and J lost 0; bases outside the gene matches: 4. This CDR3 contains 15 residues.

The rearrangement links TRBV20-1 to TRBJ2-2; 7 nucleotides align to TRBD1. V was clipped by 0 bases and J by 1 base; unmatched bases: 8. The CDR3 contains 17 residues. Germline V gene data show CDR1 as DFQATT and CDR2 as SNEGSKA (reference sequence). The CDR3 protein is CSARDRGSSGNTGELFF. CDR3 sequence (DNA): TGCAGTGCTAGAGACAGGGGGTCTAGTGGGAACACCGGGGAGCTGTTTTTT.

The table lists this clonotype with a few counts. The CDR3 DNA reads as TGTGCCAGTAGTATGTGGGGTTCGAACACTGAAGCTTTCTTT. Protein: CASSMWGSNTEAFF. The chain uses TRBV19 and TRBJ1-1; D gene uncertain. CDR3 length: 14 residues. The V end was cut by 3 bases, the J end by 1 base, with 9 bases between. Germline CDR1 LNHDA, CDR2 SQIVND (reference sequence).

The CDR3 DNA reads as TGTGCCAGCACCCGGGTTGAGGCCTCGGCCCAGCATTTT. Translated, it gives CASTRVEASAQHF. V is TRBV6-2 or TRBV6-3 and J is TRBJ1-5; no reliable D call. CDR1 is MNHEY, CDR2 SVGEGT, per germline. The CDR3 has 13 amino acids. V was pared by 7 bases and J by 11 bases, with 18 bases between.

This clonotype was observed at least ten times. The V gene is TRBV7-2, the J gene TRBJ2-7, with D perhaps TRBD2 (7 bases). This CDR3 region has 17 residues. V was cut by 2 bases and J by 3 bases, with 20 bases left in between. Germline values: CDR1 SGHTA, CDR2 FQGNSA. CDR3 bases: TGTGCCAGCAGCTTACTCCCCGGGGGGCGTTATGACTACGAGCAGTACTTC. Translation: CASSLLPGGRYDYEQYF.

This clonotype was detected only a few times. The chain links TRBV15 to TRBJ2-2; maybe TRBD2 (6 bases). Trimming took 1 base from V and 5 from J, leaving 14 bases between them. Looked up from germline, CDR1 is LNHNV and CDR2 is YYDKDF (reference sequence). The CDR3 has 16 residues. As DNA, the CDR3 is TGTGCCACCAGCAGAGTTGGGGGGATGAGGACCGGGGAGCTGTTTTTT. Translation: CATSRVGGMRTGELFF.

DNA of the CDR3: TGCAGTGCCACTCGGCCGTCCGGGGTGCAGTACTTC. Amino acids: CSATRPSGVQYF. The chain carries TRBV20-1 and TRBJ2-7, with a weak D call TRBD2 (5 bases). Germline V lookup: CDR1 DFQATT, CDR2 SNEGSKA (reference sequence). Trimming shortened V by 6 bases and J by 9 bases, and 18 bases separated the two germline ends. This CDR3 has 12 amino acids.

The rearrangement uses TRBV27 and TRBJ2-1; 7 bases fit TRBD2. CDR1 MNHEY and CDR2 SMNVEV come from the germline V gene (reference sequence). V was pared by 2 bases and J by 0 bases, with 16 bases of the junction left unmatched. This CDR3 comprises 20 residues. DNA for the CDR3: TGTGCCAGCAGTTTAAGGGGCGGGACGATGCGGGAGACCTCCTACAATGAGCAGTTCTTC. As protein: CASSLRGGTMRETSYNEQFF.

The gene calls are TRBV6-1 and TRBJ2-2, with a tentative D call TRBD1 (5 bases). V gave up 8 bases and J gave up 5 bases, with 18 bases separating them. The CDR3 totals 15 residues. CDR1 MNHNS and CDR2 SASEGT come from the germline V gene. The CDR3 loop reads CASLLTAGRTGELFF. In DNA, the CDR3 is TGTGCCAGCTTACTGACAGCCGGCCGAACCGGGGAGCTGTTTTTT.

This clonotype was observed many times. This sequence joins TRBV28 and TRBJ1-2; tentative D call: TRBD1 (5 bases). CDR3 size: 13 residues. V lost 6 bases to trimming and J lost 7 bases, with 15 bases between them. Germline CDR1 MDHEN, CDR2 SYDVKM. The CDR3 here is CASSAGGGSGYTF. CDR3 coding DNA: TGTGCCAGCAGCGCCGGTGGGGGATCTGGCTACACCTTC.

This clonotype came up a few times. The CDR3 loop is CASRGTSNSPLHF. The CDR3 nucleotides are TGTGCCAGCCGCGGGACCTCAAATTCACCCCTCCACTTT. This chain connects TRBV12-3 or TRBV12-4 to TRBJ1-6, with D tentatively TRBD1 (5 bases). CDR3 length: 13 amino acids. Trimming pared 8 bases from V and 7 bases from J, leaving 12 bases between.

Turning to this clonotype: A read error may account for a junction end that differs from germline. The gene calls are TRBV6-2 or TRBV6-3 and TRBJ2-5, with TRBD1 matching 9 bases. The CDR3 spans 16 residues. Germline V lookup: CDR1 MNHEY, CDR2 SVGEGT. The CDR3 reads CASSYSGQGNHETQYF. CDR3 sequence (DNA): TGTGCCAGCAGTTACTCGGGACAGGGAAACCACGAGACCCAGTACTTC.

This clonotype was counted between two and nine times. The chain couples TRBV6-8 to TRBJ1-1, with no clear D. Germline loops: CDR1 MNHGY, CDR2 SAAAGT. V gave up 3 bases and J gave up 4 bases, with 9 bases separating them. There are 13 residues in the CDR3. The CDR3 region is CASSYSLGTEAFF. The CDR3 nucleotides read TGTGCCAGCAGTTATTCCCTCGGCACTGAAGCTTTCTTT.

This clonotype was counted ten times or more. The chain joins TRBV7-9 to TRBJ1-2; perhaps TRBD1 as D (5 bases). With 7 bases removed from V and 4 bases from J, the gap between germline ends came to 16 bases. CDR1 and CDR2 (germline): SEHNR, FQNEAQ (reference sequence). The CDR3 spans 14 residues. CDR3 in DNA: TGTGCCAGCACCCCCAAGGGACTATTCTATGGCTACACCTTC. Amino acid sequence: CASTPKGLFYGYTF.

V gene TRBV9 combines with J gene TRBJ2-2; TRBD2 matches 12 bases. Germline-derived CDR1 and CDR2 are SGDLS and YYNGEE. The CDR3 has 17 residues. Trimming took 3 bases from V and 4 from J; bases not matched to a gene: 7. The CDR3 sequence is CASSATSGGSFTGELFF. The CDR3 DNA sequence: TGTGCCAGCAGCGCTACTAGCGGGGGGAGCTTCACCGGGGAGCTGTTTTTT.

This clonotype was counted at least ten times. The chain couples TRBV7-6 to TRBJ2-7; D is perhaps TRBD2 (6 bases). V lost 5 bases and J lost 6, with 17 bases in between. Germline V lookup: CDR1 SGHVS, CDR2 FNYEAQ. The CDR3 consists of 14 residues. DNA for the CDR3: TGTGCCAGCAGCCCGGGACCGGGAGTGAGCGAGCAGTACTTC. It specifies CASSPGPGVSEQYF.

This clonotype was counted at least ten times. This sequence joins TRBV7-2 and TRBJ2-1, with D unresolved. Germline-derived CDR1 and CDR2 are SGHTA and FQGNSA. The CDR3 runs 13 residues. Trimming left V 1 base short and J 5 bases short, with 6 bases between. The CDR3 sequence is CASSLGYNNEQFF. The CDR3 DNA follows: TGTGCCAGCAGCTTAGGCTATAACAATGAGCAGTTCTTC.

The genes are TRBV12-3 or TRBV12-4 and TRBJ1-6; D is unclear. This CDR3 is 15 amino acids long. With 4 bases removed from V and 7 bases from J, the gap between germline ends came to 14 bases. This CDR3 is CASSSPGLFNSPLHF. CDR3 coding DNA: TGTGCCAGCAGTTCACCGGGTTTGTTCAATTCACCCCTCCACTTT.

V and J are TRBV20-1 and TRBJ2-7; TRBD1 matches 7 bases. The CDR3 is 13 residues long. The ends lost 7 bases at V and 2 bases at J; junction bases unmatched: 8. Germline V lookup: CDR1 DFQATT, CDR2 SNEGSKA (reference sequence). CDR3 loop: CSVATGRTYEQYF. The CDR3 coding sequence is TGCAGTGTCGCGACAGGGCGGACCTACGAGCAGTACTTC.

CDR3 bases: TGCAGTGCTAGAGGTGGGACGGATTATAGCAATCAGCCCCAGCATTTT. This encodes CSARGGTDYSNQPQHF. The chain links TRBV20-1 to TRBJ1-5; D possibly corresponds to TRBD1 (5 bases). The germline gives CDR1 DFQATT, CDR2 SNEGSKA (reference sequence). CDR3 size: 16 residues. V gave up 1 base and J gave up 0 bases, with 13 bases separating them.

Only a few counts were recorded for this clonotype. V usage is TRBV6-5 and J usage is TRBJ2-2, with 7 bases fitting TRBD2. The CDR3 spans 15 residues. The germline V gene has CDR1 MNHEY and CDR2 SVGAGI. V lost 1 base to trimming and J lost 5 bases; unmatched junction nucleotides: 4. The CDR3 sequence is CASSYLVAGTGELFF. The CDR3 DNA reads TGTGCCAGCAGTTACTTAGTAGCGGGTACCGGGGAGCTGTTTTTT.

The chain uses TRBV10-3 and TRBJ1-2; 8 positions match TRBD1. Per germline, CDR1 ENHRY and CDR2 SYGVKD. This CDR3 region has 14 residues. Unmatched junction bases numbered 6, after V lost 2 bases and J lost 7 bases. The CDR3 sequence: CAISEETGVSGYTF. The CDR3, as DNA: TGTGCCATCAGTGAGGAGACAGGGGTCTCTGGCTACACCTTC.

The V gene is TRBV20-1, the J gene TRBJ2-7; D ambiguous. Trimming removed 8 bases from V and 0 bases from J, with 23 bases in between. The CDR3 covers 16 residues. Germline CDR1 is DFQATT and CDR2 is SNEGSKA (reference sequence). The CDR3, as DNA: TGCAGTACCCCGACCAACGACCGGCTACCCTCCTACGAGCAGTACTTC. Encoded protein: CSTPTNDRLPSYEQYF.

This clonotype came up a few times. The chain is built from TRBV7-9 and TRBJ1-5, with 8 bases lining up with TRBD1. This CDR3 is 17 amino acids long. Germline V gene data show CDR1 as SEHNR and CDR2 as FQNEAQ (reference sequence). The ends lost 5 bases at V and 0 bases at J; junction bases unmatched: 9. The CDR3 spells CASSRTGGGHSNQPQHF. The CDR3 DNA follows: TGTGCCAGCAGCCGTACAGGGGGAGGACATAGCAATCAGCCCCAGCATTTT.

The CDR3 nucleotides are TGTGCCAGCAGCTTGGGTGGGAGGAGGAACACTGAAGCTTTCTTT. This sequence encodes CASSLGGRRNTEAFF. The V call is TRBV5-4, the J call TRBJ1-1; D is uncertain. The germline gives CDR1 SGHNT, CDR2 YYREEE (reference sequence). Deletions cut 0 bases from V and 1 base from J, with 10 bases between. The CDR3 contains 15 residues.